A selection of T cell receptor beta chains follows, all from one sample in a study of T cell responses to AZD1222 COVID-19 vaccine. Here immunoSEQ multiplex PCR was the method, and the copy in TCRdb shows in-frame clones only, minus some. Found here are 110,000 to 150,000 clones, more than 80% of them singletons; the top ten hold around 0.85%. The material was peripheral blood, obtained on day 0 of MenACWY control vaccination. These receptors originate from an adult in good health. Each CDR3 is given with its conserved first and last residue. The D gene is left open where the match is weak. Rows may omit the clone size; those that give it use once, few, many or a size class.

>.|TRBJ1-3|10|.|TRBV12-3/TRBV12-4
CASSFTTIYF
TGTGCCAGCAGTTTCACCACCATATATTTT
>once|TRBJ2-2|17|TRBD2|TRBV4-2
CASSQPWGTINTGELFF
TGTGCCAGCAGCCAACCGTGGGGGACTATTAACACCGGGGAGCTGTTTTTT
>once|TRBJ2-1|15|TRBD2|TRBV7-2
CASSPTRLANSEQFF
TGTGCCAGCAGCCCCACTCGACTAGCGAATAGTGAGCAGTTCTTC
>.|TRBJ2-3|14|.|TRBV6-4
CASSDRDSTDTQYF
TGTGCCAGCAGTGACCGGGACAGCACAGATACGCAGTATTTT
>.|TRBJ2-7|14|.|TRBV6-5
CASSSSHRASEQYF
TGTGCCAGCAGTTCCTCCCACAGGGCTAGCGAGCAGTACTTC
>.|TRBJ1-1|15|.|TRBV4-3
CASSQDSGKNTEAFF
TGCGCCAGCAGCCAAGATAGCGGGAAGAACACTGAAGCTTTCTTT
>once|TRBJ1-2|14|.|TRBV6-5
CASSYLLGAGGYTF
TGTGCCAGCAGTTACTTGTTGGGGGCAGGTGGCTACACCTTC
>.|TRBJ1-5|16|TRBD1|TRBV6-6
CASSYSPQGGNQPQHF
TGTGCCAGCAGTTACTCCCCCCAGGGGGGCAATCAGCCCCAGCATTTT
>once|TRBJ1-2|15|.|TRBV5-4
CASSLGGSQGYGYTF
TGTGCCAGCAGCTTGGGGGGATCCCAGGGCTATGGCTACACCTTC
>.|TRBJ1-1|16|TRBD1|TRBV2
CASTVPGQGARTEAFF
TGTGCCAGCACCGTCCCGGGACAGGGGGCGAGGACTGAAGCTTTCTTT
>.|TRBJ1-3|13|.|TRBV5-1
CASREGSGNTIYF
TGCGCCAGCAGAGAAGGCTCTGGAAACACCATATATTTT
>once|TRBJ1-1|13|.|TRBV27
CASSLGTNTEAFF
TGTGCCAGCAGCCTCGGTACGAACACTGAAGCTTTCTTT
>.|TRBJ1-2|13|.|TRBV19
CASSFLDSYGYTF
TGTGCCAGTAGTTTCCTCGACAGCTATGGCTACACCTTC
>.|TRBJ2-3|16|TRBD2|TRBV24-1
CATSDPLRGGTDTQYF
TGTGCCACCAGTGACCCTCTGCGGGGGGGCACAGATACGCAGTATTTT
>.|TRBJ1-5|15|.|TRBV19
CASSNEGLSNQPQHF
TGTGCCAGTAGTAATGAGGGCCTTAGCAATCAGCCCCAGCATTTT
>.|TRBJ2-3|16|TRBD2|TRBV12-5
CASGSLSGGPGDTQYF
TGTGCTAGTGGTTCCCTATCGGGGGGGCCAGGAGATACGCAGTATTTT
>.|TRBJ1-6|19|.|TRBV6-2/TRBV6-3
CASSYGPWTESSYNSPLHF
TGTGCCAGCAGTTATGGGCCCTGGACAGAGAGCTCCTATAATTCACCCCTCCACTTT
>.|TRBJ2-2|17|.|TRBV3-1/TRBV3-2
CASSSRDGISNTGELFF
TGTGCCAGCAGCTCCCGGGACGGGATATCGAACACCGGGGAGCTGTTTTTT
>.|TRBJ1-2|14|.|TRBV13
CASRPTQGGDGYTF
TGTGCCAGCAGACCAACACAGGGAGGCGATGGCTACACCTTC
>.|TRBJ2-3|16|TRBD1|TRBV15
CATSREPTGVGDTQYF
TGTGCCACCAGCAGAGAACCGACAGGGGTAGGAGATACGCAGTATTTT
>.|TRBJ1-1|14|.|TRBV6-2/TRBV6-3
CASTPDRLNTEAFF
TGTGCCAGCACCCCGGACAGATTGAACACTGAAGCTTTCTTT
>.|TRBJ2-3|14|.|TRBV24-1
CATSDFVYTDTQYF
TGTGCCACCAGTGATTTTGTCTACACAGATACGCAGTATTTT
>.|TRBJ2-1|15|TRBD2|TRBV28
CASSVSGISYNEQFF
TGTGCCAGCAGTGTGAGCGGGATCTCCTACAATGAGCAGTTCTTC
>.|TRBJ1-5|15|.|TRBV10-3
CAISADSLSNQPQHF
TGTGCCATCAGCGCGGACAGCCTTAGCAATCAGCCCCAGCATTTT
>.|TRBJ1-2|14|TRBD1|TRBV5-6
CASSSRQGIGGYTF
TGTGCCAGCAGCTCGCGACAGGGAATCGGTGGCTACACCTTC
>once|TRBJ1-2|13|.|TRBV6-5
CASSPGRNRGYTF
TGTGCCAGCAGTCCTGGGAGAAATCGTGGCTACACCTTC
>.|TRBJ2-7|11|.|TRBV6-1
CASSDSYEQYF
TGTGCCAGCAGTGACAGTTACGAGCAGTACTTC
>.|TRBJ2-1|13|.|TRBV3-1/TRBV3-2
CASSQGPYNEQFF
TGTGCCAGCAGCCAAGGACCTTACAATGAGCAGTTCTTC
>.|TRBJ1-5|13|.|TRBV6-5
CANQGTVNQPQHF
TGTGCCAACCAGGGGACGGTTAATCAGCCCCAGCATTTT
>medium-sized|TRBJ1-5|16|TRBD1|TRBV2
CASRGYRGPGNQPQHF
TGTGCCAGCAGGGGGTACAGGGGGCCGGGCAATCAGCCCCAGCATTTT
>.|TRBJ2-2|16|.|TRBV27
CASSLSAETNTGELFF
TGTGCCAGCAGTTTATCTGCAGAAACGAACACCGGGGAGCTGTTTTTT
>.|TRBJ1-6|14|.|TRBV2
CASSPRGSGSPLHF
TGTGCCAGCAGCCCCCGGGGGAGTGGTTCACCCCTCCACTTT
>.|TRBJ2-5|16|.|TRBV5-1
CASSLAQRDFEETQYF
TGCGCCAGCAGCTTGGCCCAGAGGGACTTCGAAGAGACCCAGTACTTC
>.|TRBJ1-2|13|TRBD1|TRBV13
CASSSQGDEGYTF
TGTGCCAGCAGCTCCCAGGGGGATGAGGGCTACACCTTC
>once|TRBJ2-2|12|.|TRBV27
CASSFQGGELFF
TGTGCCAGCAGTTTCCAGGGAGGGGAGCTGTTTTTT
>few|TRBJ2-7|14|.|TRBV7-2
CASSLAPRGDEQYF
TGTGCCAGCAGCTTAGCGCCCAGGGGGGACGAGCAGTACTTC
>.|TRBJ2-7|12|.|TRBV3-1/TRBV3-2
CASSRLSYEQYF
TGTGCCAGCAGCCGCCTATCCTACGAGCAGTACTTC
>.|TRBJ2-7|13|.|TRBV19
CASSTTATYEQYF
TGTGCCAGTAGTACCACGGCGACCTACGAGCAGTACTTC
>few|TRBJ1-2|15|.|TRBV5-1
CASSLDGGPRFGYTF
TGCGCCAGCAGCTTGGACGGGGGACCTAGGTTTGGCTACACCTTC
>.|TRBJ1-2|14|TRBD1|TRBV11-2
CASSLVGQGYGYTF
TGTGCCAGCAGCTTAGTTGGACAGGGGTATGGCTACACCTTC
>.|TRBJ1-6|16|.|TRBV11-2
CASSGGGHPYNSPLHF
TGTGCCAGCAGCGGGGGAGGGCACCCCTATAATTCACCCCTCCACTTT